The 10 T cell receptor beta chains below all came from one sample that was sequenced in a study of shared clonotypes between healthy human individuals. Data came from immunoSEQ multiplex PCR; TCRdb stores just in-frame clones and leaves some out. The repertoire holds some 2,400,000 clones, with approximately 95% as singletons. The sequencing sample was made of naive CD4+ T cells sorted from blood. Described subset: CD45RA+ positively selected. The origin of the receptors is a man between 18 and 35 years old in good health.

The chain links TRBV30 to TRBJ2-5; 13 nucleotides agree with TRBD2. The CDR3 extends over 18 amino acids. CDR1 GTSNPN and CDR2 SVGIG come from the germline V gene (reference sequence). V was pared by 2 bases and J by 7 bases, with 16 bases of the junction left unmatched. In DNA, the CDR3 is TGTGCCTGGAGTAAAAGGACTAGCGGGAGTCGATCGCAGTCGACCCAGTACTTC. Its translation is CAWSKRTSGSRSQSTQYF.

There are a few counts of this clone. The same CDR3 also results from other DNA sequences found in this sample. The chain carries TRBV30 and TRBJ1-6; D might be TRBD1 (5 bases). The CDR3 sequence is 14 residues long. Germline CDR1 reads GTSNPN; CDR2 reads SVGIG (reference sequence). The V and J ends lost 0 bases and 8 bases respectively, with 11 bases between them. CDR3 residues: CAWSVRQGDSPLHF. For the CDR3, the DNA is TGTGCCTGGAGTGTTCGGCAGGGAGATTCACCCCTCCACTTT.

The chain joins TRBV14 to TRBJ2-1; 13 bases are shared with TRBD2. Unmatched junction bases numbered 3, after V lost 1 base and J lost 9 bases. CDR1 is SGHDN, CDR2 FVKESK, per germline. This CDR3 has 15 residues. The CDR3 reads CASSQGLAGGPEQFF. CDR3 DNA: TGTGCCAGCAGCCAAGGACTAGCGGGAGGTCCTGAGCAGTTCTTC.

The chain employs TRBV27 and TRBJ2-5, with D perhaps matching TRBD2 (6 bases). CDR3 length: 13 amino acids. Germline CDR1 reads MNHEY; CDR2 reads SMNVEV (reference sequence). Trimming took 7 bases from V and 5 from J, leaving 14 bases between them. Here the CDR3 reads CASTPGRGETQYF. The CDR3 DNA follows: TGTGCCAGCACCCCCGGGAGAGGGGAGACCCAGTACTTC.

The count of this clone is one. V and J are TRBV6-1 and TRBJ2-2; TRBD2 matches at 7 bases. CDR1 is MNHNS, CDR2 SASEGT, per germline. V dropped 0 bases and J dropped 1; count of bases not matched to a gene: 8. This CDR3 is built from 18 residues. The CDR3 here is CASSEAVSRGRNTGELFF. The CDR3 DNA sequence: TGTGCCAGCAGTGAAGCAGTGAGTCGCGGGAGGAACACCGGGGAGCTGTTTTTT.

The V call is TRBV6-4, the J call TRBJ1-4; D gene ambiguous. Germline CDR1 is MRHNA and CDR2 is SNTAGT. The CDR3 covers 11 residues. The V end was cut by 8 bases, the J end by 8 bases, with 9 bases between. CDR3 sequence (DNA): TGTGCCAGCCCCCGCACAGAAAAACTGTTTTTT. This sequence encodes CASPRTEKLFF.

The gene calls are TRBV11-3 and TRBJ2-1, with TRBD2 matching over 7 bases. CDR1 and CDR2 (germline): SGHNT, YENEEA. The CDR3 covers 15 residues. V was clipped by 6 bases and J by 4 bases; unmatched bases: 9. The CDR3 region is CASSSGTKSYNEQFF. For the CDR3, the DNA is TGTGCCAGCAGTTCCGGGACTAAAAGTTACAATGAGCAGTTCTTC.

The chain is built from TRBV2 and TRBJ2-1; 9 bases are shared with TRBD1. This CDR3 has 15 residues. V dropped 4 bases and J dropped 12; count of bases not matched to a gene: 13. Germline values: CDR1 SNHLY, CDR2 FYNNEI. This CDR3 is CASSVAPGQGGGQFF. The CDR3 DNA is TGTGCCAGCAGTGTCGCCCCGGGACAGGGTGGAGGGCAGTTCTTC.

J is TRBJ1-6 and V is TRBV10-2; D ambiguous. CDR3 length equals 14 residues. Germline CDR1 and CDR2: WSHSY and SAAADI. V dropped 2 bases and J dropped 6 bases, with 8 bases sitting between them. CDR3 in amino acids: CASSETALNSPLHF. The CDR3 DNA sequence: TGCGCCAGCAGTGAGACAGCTCTTAATTCACCCCTCCACTTT.

This chain connects TRBV30 to TRBJ1-1; a weak D match, TRBD1 (5 bases). This CDR3 has 13 residues. V gave up 3 bases and J gave up 4 bases, with 12 bases separating them. The V gene's germline CDR1 is GTSNPN and CDR2 SVGIG (reference sequence). The CDR3 here is CAWRERGSTEAFF. CDR3 DNA: TGTGCCTGGAGAGAGAGGGGTAGCACTGAAGCTTTCTTT.